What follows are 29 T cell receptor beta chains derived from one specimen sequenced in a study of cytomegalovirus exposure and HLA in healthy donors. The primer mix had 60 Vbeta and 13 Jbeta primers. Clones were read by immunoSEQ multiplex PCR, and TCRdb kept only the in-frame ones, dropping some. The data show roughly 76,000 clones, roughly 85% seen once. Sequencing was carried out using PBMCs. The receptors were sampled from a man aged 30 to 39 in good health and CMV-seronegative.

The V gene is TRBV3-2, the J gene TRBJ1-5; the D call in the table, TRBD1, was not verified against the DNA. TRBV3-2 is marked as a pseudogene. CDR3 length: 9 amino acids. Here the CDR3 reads CASISPQHF. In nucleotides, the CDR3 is TGTGCCAGCATTTCACCCCAGCATTTT.

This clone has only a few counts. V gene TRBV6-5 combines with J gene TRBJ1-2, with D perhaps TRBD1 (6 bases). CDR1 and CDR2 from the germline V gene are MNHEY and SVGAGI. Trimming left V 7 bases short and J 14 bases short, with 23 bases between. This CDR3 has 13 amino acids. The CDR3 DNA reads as TGTGCCAGCACCCAGGGGCGGGGGTCCCCCAGGACCTTC. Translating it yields CASTQGRGSPRTF.

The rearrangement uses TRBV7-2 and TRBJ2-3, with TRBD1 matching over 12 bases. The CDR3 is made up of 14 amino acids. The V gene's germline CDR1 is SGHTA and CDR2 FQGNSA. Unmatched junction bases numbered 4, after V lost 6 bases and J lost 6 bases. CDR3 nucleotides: TGTGCCAGCAGGACCGGGACAGGGGGCGATACGCAGTATTTT. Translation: CASRTGTGGDTQYF.

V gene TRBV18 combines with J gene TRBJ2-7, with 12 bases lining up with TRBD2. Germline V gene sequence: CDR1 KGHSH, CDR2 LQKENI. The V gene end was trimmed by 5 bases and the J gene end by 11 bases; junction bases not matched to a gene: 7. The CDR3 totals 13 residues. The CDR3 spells CASSEGLAGIEYF. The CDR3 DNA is TGTGCCAGCTCAGAAGGACTAGCGGGAATAGAGTACTTC.

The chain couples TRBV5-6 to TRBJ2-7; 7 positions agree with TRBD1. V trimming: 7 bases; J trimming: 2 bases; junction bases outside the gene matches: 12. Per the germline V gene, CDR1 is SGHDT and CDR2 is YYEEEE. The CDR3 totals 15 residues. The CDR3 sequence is CASVSQGVPPYEQYF. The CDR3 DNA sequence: TGTGCCAGCGTAAGTCAGGGGGTCCCCCCCTACGAGCAGTACTTC.

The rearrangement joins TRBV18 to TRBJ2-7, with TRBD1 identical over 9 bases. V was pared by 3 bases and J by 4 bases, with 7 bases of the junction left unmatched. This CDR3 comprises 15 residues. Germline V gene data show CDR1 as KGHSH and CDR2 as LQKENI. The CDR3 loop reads CASSPTGGIVYEQYF. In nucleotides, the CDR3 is TGTGCCAGCTCACCGACAGGGGGGATCGTATACGAGCAGTACTTC.

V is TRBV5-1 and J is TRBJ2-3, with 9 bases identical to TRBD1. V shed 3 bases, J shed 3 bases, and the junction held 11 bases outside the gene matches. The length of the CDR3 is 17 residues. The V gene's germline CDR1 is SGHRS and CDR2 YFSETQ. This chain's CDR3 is CASSSRTGTGNTDTQYF. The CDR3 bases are TGCGCCAGCAGCTCTCGGACTGGGACAGGGAATACAGATACGCAGTATTTT.

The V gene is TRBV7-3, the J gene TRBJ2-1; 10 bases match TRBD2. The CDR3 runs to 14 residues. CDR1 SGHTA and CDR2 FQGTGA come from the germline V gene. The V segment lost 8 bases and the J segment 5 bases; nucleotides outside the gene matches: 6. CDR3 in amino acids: CASAIAGGNNEQFF. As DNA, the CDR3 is TGTGCCAGCGCAATAGCGGGGGGCAACAATGAGCAGTTCTTC.

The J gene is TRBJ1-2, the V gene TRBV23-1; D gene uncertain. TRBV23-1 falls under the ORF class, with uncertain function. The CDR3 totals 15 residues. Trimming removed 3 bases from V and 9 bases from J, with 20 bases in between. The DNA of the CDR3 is TGCGCCAGCAGTCACCCAGTACGGGGATGGAGGCGCTACACCTTC. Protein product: CASSHPVRGWRRYTF.

The CDR3 region is CASGRSSGMANIQYF. The CDR3, as DNA: TGTGCCAGCGGTCGGTCCAGCGGAATGGCTAACATTCAGTACTTC. The gene calls are TRBV9 and TRBJ2-4, with D possibly matching TRBD2 (5 bases). V gave up 7 bases and J gave up 7 bases, with 21 bases separating them. Germline V CDR1 and CDR2: SGDLS, YYNGEE. The CDR3 contains 15 residues. The whole variable domain, filled in from reference TRBV9 and TRBJ2-4, reads DSGVTQTPKHLITATGQRVTLRCSPRSGDLSVYWYQQSLDQGLQFLIQYYNGEERAKGNILERFSAQQFPDLHSELNLSSLELGDSALYFCASGRSSGMANIQYFGAGTRLSVL.

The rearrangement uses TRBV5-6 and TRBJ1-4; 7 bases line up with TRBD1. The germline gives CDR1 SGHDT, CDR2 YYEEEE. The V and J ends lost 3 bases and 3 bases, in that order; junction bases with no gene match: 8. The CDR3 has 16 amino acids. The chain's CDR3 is CASSYKQTGPNEKLFF. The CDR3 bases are TGTGCCAGCAGCTACAAACAGACAGGGCCTAATGAAAAACTGTTTTTT.

CDR3 in DNA: TGTGCCAGCAGTGGAGACAGGGGGCTTAGCTACGAGCAGTACTTC. It is translated as CASSGDRGLSYEQYF. The chain combines TRBV6-1 with TRBJ2-7; 10 bases fit TRBD1. Germline loops: CDR1 MNHNS, CDR2 SASEGT. The CDR3 has 15 amino acids. J gave up 3 bases and V 4 bases, and 6 bases lay outside the gene matches.

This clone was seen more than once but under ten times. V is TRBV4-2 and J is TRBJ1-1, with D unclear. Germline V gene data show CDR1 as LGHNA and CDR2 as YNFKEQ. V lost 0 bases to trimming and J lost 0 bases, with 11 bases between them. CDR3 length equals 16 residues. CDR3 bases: TGTGCCAGCAGCCAAGATATGAACACATTGAACACTGAAGCTTTCTTT. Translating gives CASSQDMNTLNTEAFF.

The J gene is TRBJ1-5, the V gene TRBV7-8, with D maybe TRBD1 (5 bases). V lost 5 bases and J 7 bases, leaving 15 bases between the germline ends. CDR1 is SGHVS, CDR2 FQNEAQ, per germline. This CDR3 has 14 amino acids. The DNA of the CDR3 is TGTGCCAGCAGCCTTCGCTCAGGGTTCCAGCCCCAGCATTTT. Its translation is CASSLRSGFQPQHF.

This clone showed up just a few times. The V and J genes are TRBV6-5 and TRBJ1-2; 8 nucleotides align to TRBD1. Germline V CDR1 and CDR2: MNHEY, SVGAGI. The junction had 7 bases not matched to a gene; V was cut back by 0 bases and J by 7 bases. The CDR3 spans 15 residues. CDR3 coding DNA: TGTGCCAGCAGTTACTCGGCAGGGGGCAGAGGTGGCTACACCTTC. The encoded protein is CASSYSAGGRGGYTF.

The CDR3 sequence is CASSPRVGPGATLHF. In DNA form, the CDR3 reads TGTGCCAGCAGCCCCCGGGTGGGGCCTGGGGCTACCCTCCACTTT. The chain couples TRBV9 to TRBJ1-6; possible D gene TRBD1, 5 bases. The CDR3 consists of 15 residues. Germline CDR1 and CDR2: SGDLS and YYNGEE. V was clipped by 4 bases and J by 14 bases, with 22 bases between them.

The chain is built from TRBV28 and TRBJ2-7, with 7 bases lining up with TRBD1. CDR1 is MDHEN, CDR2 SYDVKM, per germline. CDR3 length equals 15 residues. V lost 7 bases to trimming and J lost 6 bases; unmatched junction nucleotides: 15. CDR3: CASTPPTGIRGEQYF. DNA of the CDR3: TGTGCCAGCACCCCGCCGACAGGGATAAGAGGCGAGCAGTACTTC.

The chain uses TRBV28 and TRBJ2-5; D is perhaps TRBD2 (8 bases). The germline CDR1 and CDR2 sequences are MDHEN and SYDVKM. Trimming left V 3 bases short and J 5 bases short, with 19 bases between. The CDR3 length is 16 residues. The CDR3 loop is CASSLTPGGGRETQYF. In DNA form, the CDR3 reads TGTGCCAGCAGTTTGACCCCGGGAGGGGGCAGGGAGACCCAGTACTTC.

This chain's CDR3 is CASSEWGLAEGGYTF. In nucleotides, the CDR3 is TGTGCCAGCAGTGAATGGGGACTGGCAGAGGGTGGCTACACCTTC. The genes are TRBV6-1 and TRBJ1-2, with D tentatively TRBD1 (5 bases). CDR3 size: 15 residues. Trimming took off 2 bases at V and 7 bases at J, with 17 bases between the two ends. Germline CDR1 reads MNHNS; CDR2 reads SASEGT.

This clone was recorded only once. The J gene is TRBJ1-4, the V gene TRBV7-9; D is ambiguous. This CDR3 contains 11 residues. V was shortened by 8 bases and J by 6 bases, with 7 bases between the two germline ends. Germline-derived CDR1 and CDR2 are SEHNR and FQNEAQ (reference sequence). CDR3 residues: CASLGDEKLFF. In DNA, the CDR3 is TGTGCCAGCCTCGGTGATGAAAAACTGTTTTTT.

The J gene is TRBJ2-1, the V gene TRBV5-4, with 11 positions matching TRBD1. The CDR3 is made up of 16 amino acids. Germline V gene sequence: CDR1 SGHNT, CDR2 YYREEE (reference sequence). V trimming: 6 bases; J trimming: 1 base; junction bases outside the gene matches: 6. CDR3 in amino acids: CASKLDRGLSYNEQFF. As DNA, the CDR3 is TGTGCCAGCAAGTTGGACAGGGGGCTTTCCTACAATGAGCAGTTCTTC.

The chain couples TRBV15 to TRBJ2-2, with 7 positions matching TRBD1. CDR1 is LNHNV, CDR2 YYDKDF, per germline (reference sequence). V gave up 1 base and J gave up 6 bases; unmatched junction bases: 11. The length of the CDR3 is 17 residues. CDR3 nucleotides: TGTGCCACCAGCAGAGGAACCGGGACAGTGGATCCCGGGGAGCTGTTTTTT. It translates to CATSRGTGTVDPGELFF.

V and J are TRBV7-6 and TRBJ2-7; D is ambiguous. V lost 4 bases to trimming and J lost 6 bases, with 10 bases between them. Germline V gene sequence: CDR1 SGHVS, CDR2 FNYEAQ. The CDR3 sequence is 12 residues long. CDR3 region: CASSSHRGEQYF. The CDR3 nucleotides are TGTGCCAGCAGCTCCCATAGAGGCGAGCAGTACTTC.

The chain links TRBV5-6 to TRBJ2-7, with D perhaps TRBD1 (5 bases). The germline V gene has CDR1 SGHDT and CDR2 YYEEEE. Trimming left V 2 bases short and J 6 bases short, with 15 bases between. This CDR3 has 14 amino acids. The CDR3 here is CASSFRTRWREQYF. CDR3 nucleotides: TGTGCCAGCAGCTTCCGGACACGTTGGCGCGAGCAGTACTTC. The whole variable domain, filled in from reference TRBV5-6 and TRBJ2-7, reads DAGVTQSPTHLIKTRGQQVTLRCSPKSGHDTVSWYQQALGQGPQFIFQYYEEEERQRGNFPDRFSGHQFPNYSSELNVNALLLGDSALYLCASSFRTRWREQYFGPGTRLTVT.

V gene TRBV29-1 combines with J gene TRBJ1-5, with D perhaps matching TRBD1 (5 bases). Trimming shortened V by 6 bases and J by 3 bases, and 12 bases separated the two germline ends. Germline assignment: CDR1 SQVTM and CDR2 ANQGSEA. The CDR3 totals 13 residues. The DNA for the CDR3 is TGCAGCGTCGCCGACAGCCTCAATCAGCCCCAGCATTTT. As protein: CSVADSLNQPQHF.

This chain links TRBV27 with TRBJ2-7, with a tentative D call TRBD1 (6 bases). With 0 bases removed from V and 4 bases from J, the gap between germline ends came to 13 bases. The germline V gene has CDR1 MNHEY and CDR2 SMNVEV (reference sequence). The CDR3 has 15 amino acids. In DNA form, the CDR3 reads TGTGCCAGCAGTTTATCGATCAGGGGAGCTTACGAGCAGTACTTC. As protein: CASSLSIRGAYEQYF.

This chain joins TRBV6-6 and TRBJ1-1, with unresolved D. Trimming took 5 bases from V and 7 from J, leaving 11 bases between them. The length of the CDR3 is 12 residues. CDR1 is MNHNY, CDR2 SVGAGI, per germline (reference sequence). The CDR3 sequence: CASSTDGGEAFF. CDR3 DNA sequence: TGTGCCAGCAGTACTGACGGCGGTGAAGCTTTCTTT.

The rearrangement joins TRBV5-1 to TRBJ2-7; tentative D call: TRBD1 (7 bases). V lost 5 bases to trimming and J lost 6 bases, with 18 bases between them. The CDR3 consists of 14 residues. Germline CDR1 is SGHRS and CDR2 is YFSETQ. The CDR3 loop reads CASSKRQGGGEQYF. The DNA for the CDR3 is TGCGCCAGCAGTAAACGACAGGGAGGAGGCGAGCAGTACTTC.

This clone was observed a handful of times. The CDR3 loop reads CSVVGTGKGKLFF. The CDR3 DNA reads as TGCAGCGTCGTTGGGACAGGGAAGGGAAAACTGTTTTTT. V gene TRBV29-1 combines with J gene TRBJ1-4, with 9 bases matching TRBD1. V lost 6 bases, J lost 10 bases, and 9 bases stayed unmatched. Per the germline V gene, CDR1 is SQVTM and CDR2 is ANQGSEA. CDR3 length equals 13 residues.